This T cell receptor (beta chain) is from a study of OX40 agonist ivuxolimab in advanced cancers. Study context: The patients received agonistic anti-OX40 (CD134) antibody ivuxolimab.

Of note for this clone: Its specificity is unknown.

Using immunoSEQ multiplex PCR, the repertoire was profiled, and TCRdb retains in-frame clones only, with some absent. The sample yields roughly 41,000 clones, about nine tenths seen once. Germline trimming cut 5 bases from V and 6 bases from J; bases unmatched to any gene: 10. The CDR3 has 15 residues. Germline V lookup: CDR1 SGHTA, CDR2 FQGTGA. General study points: Not determined was the antigen specificity of the expanded peripheral T cells.

This TCR came from an adult with an advanced solid tumor such as melanoma, head and neck, liver or kidney cancer. The sequences come from CD4+ or CD8+ T cells sorted from blood, collected in a trial of the OX40 agonist ivuxolimab. The rearrangement links TRBV7-3 to TRBJ1-2, with TRBD1 identical over 9 bases. CDR3 region: CASSPPGTGLNGYTF. The CDR3 DNA reads as TGTGCCAGCAGCCCGCCGGGGACAGGGTTAAATGGCTACACCTTC.